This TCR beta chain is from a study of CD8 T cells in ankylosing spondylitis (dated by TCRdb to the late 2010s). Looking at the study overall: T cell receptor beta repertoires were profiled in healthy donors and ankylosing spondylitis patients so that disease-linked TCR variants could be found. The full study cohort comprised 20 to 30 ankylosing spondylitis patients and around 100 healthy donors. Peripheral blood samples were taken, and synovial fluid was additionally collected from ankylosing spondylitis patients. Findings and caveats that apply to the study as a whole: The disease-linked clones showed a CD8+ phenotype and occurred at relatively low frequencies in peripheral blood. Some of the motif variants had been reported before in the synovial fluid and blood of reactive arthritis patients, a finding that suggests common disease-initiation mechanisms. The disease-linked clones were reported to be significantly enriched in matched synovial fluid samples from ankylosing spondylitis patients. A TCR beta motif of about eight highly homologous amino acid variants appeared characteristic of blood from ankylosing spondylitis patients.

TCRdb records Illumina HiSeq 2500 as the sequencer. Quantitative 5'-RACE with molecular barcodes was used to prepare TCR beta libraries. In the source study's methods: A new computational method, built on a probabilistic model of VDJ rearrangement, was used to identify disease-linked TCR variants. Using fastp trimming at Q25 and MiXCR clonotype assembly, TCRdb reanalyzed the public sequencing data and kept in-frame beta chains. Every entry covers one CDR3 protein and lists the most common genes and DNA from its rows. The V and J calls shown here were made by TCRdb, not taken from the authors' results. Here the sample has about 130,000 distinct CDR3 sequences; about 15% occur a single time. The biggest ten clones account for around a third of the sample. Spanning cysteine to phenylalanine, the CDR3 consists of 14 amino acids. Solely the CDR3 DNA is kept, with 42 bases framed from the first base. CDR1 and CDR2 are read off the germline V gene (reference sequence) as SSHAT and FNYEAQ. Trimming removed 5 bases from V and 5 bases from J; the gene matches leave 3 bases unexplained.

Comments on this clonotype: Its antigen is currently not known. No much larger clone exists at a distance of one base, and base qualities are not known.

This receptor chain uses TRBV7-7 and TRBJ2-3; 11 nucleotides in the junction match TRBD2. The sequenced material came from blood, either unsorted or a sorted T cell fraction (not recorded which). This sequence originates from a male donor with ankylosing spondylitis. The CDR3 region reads CASSQGLAGDTQYF. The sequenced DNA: TGTGCCAGCAGCCAAGGACTAGCGGGAGATACGCAGTATTTT.